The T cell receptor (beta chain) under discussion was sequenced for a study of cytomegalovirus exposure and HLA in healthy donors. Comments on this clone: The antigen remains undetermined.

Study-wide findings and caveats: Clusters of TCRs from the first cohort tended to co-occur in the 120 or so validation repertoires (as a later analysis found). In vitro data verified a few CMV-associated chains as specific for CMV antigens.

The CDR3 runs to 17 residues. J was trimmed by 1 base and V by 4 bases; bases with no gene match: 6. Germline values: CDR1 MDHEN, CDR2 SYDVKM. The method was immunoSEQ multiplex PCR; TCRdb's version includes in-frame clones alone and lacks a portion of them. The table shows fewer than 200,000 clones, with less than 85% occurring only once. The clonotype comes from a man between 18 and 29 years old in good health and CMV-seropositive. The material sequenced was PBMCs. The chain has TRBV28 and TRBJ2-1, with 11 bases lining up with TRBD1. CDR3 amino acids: CASSSPDRGHSYNEQFF. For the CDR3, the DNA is TGTGCCAGCAGTTCCCCGGACAGGGGGCATTCCTACAATGAGCAGTTCTTC.